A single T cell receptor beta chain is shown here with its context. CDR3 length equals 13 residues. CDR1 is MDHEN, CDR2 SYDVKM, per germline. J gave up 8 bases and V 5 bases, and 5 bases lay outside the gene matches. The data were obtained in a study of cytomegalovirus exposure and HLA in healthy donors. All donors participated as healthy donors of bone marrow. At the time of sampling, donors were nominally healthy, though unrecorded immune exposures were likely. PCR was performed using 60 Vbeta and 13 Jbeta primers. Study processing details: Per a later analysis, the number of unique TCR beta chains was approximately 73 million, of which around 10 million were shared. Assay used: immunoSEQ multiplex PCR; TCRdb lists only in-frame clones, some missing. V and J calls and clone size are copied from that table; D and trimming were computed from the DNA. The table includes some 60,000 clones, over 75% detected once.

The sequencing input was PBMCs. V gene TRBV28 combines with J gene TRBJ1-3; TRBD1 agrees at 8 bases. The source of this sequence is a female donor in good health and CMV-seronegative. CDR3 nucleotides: TGTGCCAGCAGTGGACAGGGTAGGCACACCATATATTTT. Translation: CASSGQGRHTIYF.